This T cell receptor (beta chain) was profiled in a study of CD8 T cells in Susac syndrome. The RNA input was about 0.5 to 1 ug, and it was reverse transcribed with random hexamers. TCRdb redid the calling of the immunoSEQ multiplex PCR reads with MiXCR, one entry per CDR3 protein. This sample has about 140,000 distinct CDR3 sequences, with 90% to 95% found just once. Findings and limits, study-wide: In its TCR sequencing and HLA analysis, the study acknowledged that the number of individuals was relatively small.

A word on this clonotype: Its antigen remains unknown.

CDR3 length equals 16 residues. Germline-derived CDR1 and CDR2 are LNHNV and YYDKDF (reference sequence). Trimming removed 4 bases from V and 4 bases from J; junction bases left unmatched: 10. This clonotype originated in a human donor with multiple sclerosis. Sequencing input: CD4+ T cells from PBMCs. The chain combines TRBV15 with TRBJ1-1, with 9 bases that match TRBD1. CDR3 nucleotides: TGTGCCACCAGCATCCCGGGACAGGGTCGGGGCACTGAAGCTTTCTTT. Protein: CATSIPGQGRGTEAFF.